This entry lists 28 T cell receptor beta chains sequenced from one sample in a study of cytomegalovirus exposure and HLA in healthy donors (dated by TCRdb to the late 2010s). Preparation of the library involved the immunoSEQ multiplex PCR assay. For the multiplex PCR, a mixture combining 60 forward primers for TCR Vbeta segments and 13 reverse primers for TCR Jbeta segments was used. The clones in this table, taken by TCRdb from immuneACCESS, are in-frame only. Not every clone is retained; where verified, under half of the shortfall comes from an unresolved V gene, and the cause of the rest is unknown. This sample has roughly 200,000 clones in its table, and approximately 80% of those were observed once. The biggest ten clones account for approximately 0.47% of the sample. Sequencing was carried out using PBMCs. These TCRs come from a woman in her forties or fifties in good health and CMV-seronegative.

The chain links TRBV28 to TRBJ1-5, with D possibly TRBD1 on 5 matching bases. The CDR3 contains 14 residues. Germline lookup yields CDR1 MDHEN and CDR2 SYDVKM. The ends were cut back, 7 bases at V and 3 bases at J, with 13 bases in the middle. DNA of the CDR3: TGTGCCAGCATTGAAGGGGATATCAATCAGCCCCAGCATTTT. It yields the protein CASIEGDINQPQHF.

This clone was seen only a few times. The CDR3 DNA sequence: TGTGCTAGTGGTTTGGTACTCGGAGAGACCCAGTACTTC. Translation gives CASGLVLGETQYF. The chain combines TRBV12-5 with TRBJ2-5; no clear D. Germline CDR1 reads LGHNT; CDR2 reads FRNRAP. The CDR3 spans 13 residues. The V end was cut by 0 bases, the J end by 4 bases, with 6 bases between.

This chain connects TRBV4-3 to TRBJ1-2, with no clear D. The CDR3 consists of 15 residues. V was pared by 0 bases and J by 3 bases, with 11 bases between. Looked up from germline, CDR1 is LGHNA and CDR2 is YSLEER. CDR3 loop: CASSQDFMADYGYTF. Written as DNA, the CDR3 is TGCGCCAGCAGCCAAGATTTTATGGCAGACTATGGCTACACCTTC.

This sequence joins TRBV7-8 and TRBJ2-1; 12 positions agree with TRBD2. J lost 10 bases, V lost 6 bases, and 13 bases had no gene match. The CDR3 spans 16 residues. The germline V gene has CDR1 SGHVS and CDR2 FQNEAQ. The CDR3 region has the DNA TGTGCCAGCAGGTATCTAGCGGGGGGGCCGATAGAGGAGCAGTTCTTC. Protein product: CASRYLAGGPIEEQFF.

The rearrangement links TRBV5-4 to TRBJ2-3, with a weak D call TRBD2 (6 bases). V dropped 4 bases and J dropped 3 bases, with 18 bases sitting between them. The CDR3 runs to 16 residues. Germline V gives CDR1 SGHNT, CDR2 YYREEE (reference sequence). The CDR3 is CASSKARLDRTDTQYF. The CDR3 bases are TGTGCCAGCAGCAAGGCGAGACTAGATAGGACAGATACGCAGTATTTT.

The chain employs TRBV10-1 and TRBJ2-2; the D gene is possibly TRBD1 (5 bases). This CDR3 contains 15 residues. V lost 0 bases and J 3 bases, leaving 8 bases between the germline ends. Per germline, CDR1 WNHNN and CDR2 SYGVQD (reference sequence). The CDR3 loop reads CASSESKGDTGELFF. DNA of the CDR3: TGCGCCAGCAGTGAGTCGAAAGGGGACACCGGGGAGCTGTTTTTT.

This chain uses TRBV11-2 with TRBJ2-1; possibly TRBD1 for D (5 bases). The CDR3 length is 12 residues. In germline, CDR1 is SGHAT, CDR2 FQNNGV. Trimming removed 1 base at V and 9 bases at J, with 7 bases between. CDR3 nucleotide sequence: TGTGCCAGCAGCTTAGCCAGGGCTGAGCAGTTCTTC. Protein product: CASSLARAEQFF.

The chain has TRBV9 and TRBJ2-6, with D perhaps matching TRBD1 (5 bases). This CDR3 spans 15 amino acids. The V gene's germline CDR1 is SGDLS and CDR2 YYNGEE. V dropped 3 bases and J dropped 1 base, with 8 bases sitting between them. DNA for the CDR3: TGTGCCAGCAGCGACGACAGTTCTGGGGCCAACGTCCTGACTTTC. Protein sequence: CASSDDSSGANVLTF.

The rearrangement links TRBV14 to TRBJ1-1, with a possible D match to TRBD1 (5 bases). The V and J ends lost 1 base and 3 bases respectively, with 12 bases between them. The CDR3 covers 15 residues. Germline V gene sequence: CDR1 SGHDN, CDR2 FVKESK. The CDR3 region is CASSQGFGADTEAFF. The CDR3, as DNA: TGTGCCAGCAGCCAAGGATTTGGGGCAGACACTGAAGCTTTCTTT.

This clone has only one observation. This rearrangement joins TRBV2 to TRBJ2-2; 9 nucleotides agree with TRBD2. The V segment lost 9 bases and the J segment 4 bases; nucleotides outside the gene matches: 12. Germline V gene lookup returns CDR1 SNHLY and CDR2 FYNNEI. The CDR3 contains 16 residues. CDR3 in DNA: TGTGCCAGAAGAACTTTGGCGGGAGGGCGCACCGGGGAGCTGTTTTTT. Encoded protein: CARRTLAGGRTGELFF. Full variable domain (remainder filled in from reference TRBV2 and TRBJ2-2): EPEVTQTPSHQVTQMGQEVILRCVPISNHLYFYWYRQILGQKVEFLVSFYNNEISEKSEIFDDQFSVERPDGSNFTLKIRSTKLEDSAMYFCARRTLAGGRTGELFFGEGSRLTVL.

The chain is built from TRBV14 and TRBJ2-6; 9 bases match TRBD1. The germline gives CDR1 SGHDN, CDR2 FVKESK. This CDR3 is built from 19 residues. Trimming removed 1 base from V and 0 bases from J; junction bases left unmatched: 7. The CDR3 spells CASSQVRGQGFSGANVLTF. CDR3 nucleotide sequence: TGTGCCAGCAGCCAAGTAAGGGGACAGGGATTCTCTGGGGCCAACGTCCTGACTTTC.

The chain combines TRBV5-4 with TRBJ1-1, with 7 positions matching TRBD1. Losses at the gene ends were 0 bases for V and 0 bases for J; bases not matched to a gene: 8. CDR3 length: 17 amino acids. Germline CDR1 is SGHNT and CDR2 is YYREEE (reference sequence). The CDR3 here is CASSLGGGRRLNTEAFF. Here the CDR3 DNA reads TGTGCCAGCAGCTTGGGAGGGGGCCGGCGTTTGAACACTGAAGCTTTCTTT.

The chain couples TRBV4-3 to TRBJ2-5; perhaps TRBD1 as D (6 bases). Trimming pared 4 bases from V and 2 bases from J, leaving 17 bases between. The CDR3 has 16 residues. Germline V gene data show CDR1 as LGHNA and CDR2 as YSLEER. DNA for the CDR3: TGCGCCAGCAGCCCACTGACAGGAGTAAGTCAAGAGACCCAGTACTTC. This codes for CASSPLTGVSQETQYF.

Here the CDR3 reads CASSFTGGGYGYTF. The DNA of the CDR3 is TGTGCCAGCAGCTTTACAGGGGGCGGATATGGCTACACCTTC. V and J are TRBV9 and TRBJ1-2; 9 nucleotides align to TRBD1. Trimming cost V 4 bases and J 5 bases; bases outside gene matches: 6. Germline CDR1 reads SGDLS; CDR2 reads YYNGEE. CDR3 length: 14 amino acids.

The chain has TRBV4-2 and TRBJ2-1, with a weak D call TRBD2 (5 bases). Germline lookup yields CDR1 LGHNA and CDR2 YNFKEQ. Trimming took off 2 bases at V and 9 bases at J, with 14 bases between the two ends. The CDR3 is 14 residues long. CDR3 nucleotides: TGTGCCAGCAGCCAAACCTCGGAGGCGGGTGAGCAGTTCTTC. It codes for CASSQTSEAGEQFF.

The CDR3 reads CASSKTSGRDEQYF. The CDR3 DNA follows: TGTGCCAGCAGCAAGACTAGCGGGAGGGATGAGCAGTACTTC. This chain links TRBV9 with TRBJ2-7; 14 bases align to TRBD2. Looked up from germline, CDR1 is SGDLS and CDR2 is YYNGEE. The CDR3 sequence is 14 residues long. Unmatched junction bases numbered 4, after V lost 4 bases and J lost 7 bases.

The chain combines TRBV5-6 with TRBJ2-5, with TRBD1 matching over 9 bases. The germline V gene encodes CDR1 SGHDT and CDR2 YYEEEE. This CDR3 has 14 residues. J lost 3 bases, V lost 9 bases, and 9 bases had no gene match. The CDR3 loop reads CATKYRGPEETQYF. DNA of the CDR3: TGTGCCACCAAGTACAGGGGGCCTGAAGAGACCCAGTACTTC.

The chain uses TRBV9 and TRBJ2-1; 12 nucleotides line up with TRBD1. CDR1 SGDLS and CDR2 YYNGEE come from the germline V gene. The CDR3 runs 17 residues. V lost 0 bases, J lost 7 bases, and 8 bases stayed unmatched. The CDR3 sequence is CASSVARGQGAVNEQFF. CDR3 DNA: TGTGCCAGCAGCGTAGCTCGGGGACAGGGGGCGGTAAATGAGCAGTTCTTC.

The CDR3 coding sequence is TGTGCCAGCAGCTTAGAACAAAACACTGAAGCTTTCTTT. This gives the protein CASSLEQNTEAFF. V is TRBV11-1 and J is TRBJ1-1; D remains unclear. From germline, CDR1 is SGHAT and CDR2 FQDESV (reference sequence). The CDR3 consists of 13 residues. With 1 base removed from V and 2 bases from J, the gap between germline ends came to 5 bases.

The CDR3 protein is CVDFGRDTDGYYEQYF. The CDR3 region has the DNA TGTGTGGACTTCGGGAGGGACACGGACGGCTACTACGAGCAGTACTTC. The rearrangement uses TRBV19 and TRBJ2-7, with 8 bases identical to TRBD2. Germline V lookup: CDR1 LNHDA, CDR2 SQIVND (reference sequence). This CDR3 has 16 residues.

The V call is TRBV18, the J call TRBJ2-7, with D maybe TRBD2 (5 bases). Germline loops: CDR1 KGHSH, CDR2 LQKENI. The CDR3 runs to 16 residues. V was clipped by 2 bases and J by 0 bases, with 14 bases between them. The CDR3 region is CASSPIPGVSSYEQYF. The CDR3 coding sequence is TGTGCCAGCTCACCAATTCCCGGGGTTAGCTCCTACGAGCAGTACTTC.

CDR3 bases: TGTGCCAGCAGTTCGCCGGGACAGAGTATGTTGGGGGATGGCTACACCTTC. This translates into CASSSPGQSMLGDGYTF. The chain recombines TRBV28 with TRBJ1-2; 7 bases map to TRBD1. Germline-derived CDR1 and CDR2 are MDHEN and SYDVKM. The CDR3 runs to 17 residues. Trimming took 4 bases from V and 6 from J; bases not matched to a gene: 17.

This chain connects TRBV5-4 to TRBJ2-1; TRBD1 might be the D (5 bases). CDR3 size: 15 residues. Trimming stripped 4 bases from V and 1 base from J, with 12 bases between. Germline V gene lookup returns CDR1 SGHNT and CDR2 YYREEE (reference sequence). The CDR3 bases are TGTGCCAGCAGCCCCGACAGACTTTCCTACAATGAGCAGTTCTTC. Protein sequence: CASSPDRLSYNEQFF.

The rearrangement joins TRBV19 to TRBJ2-7; perhaps TRBD1 as D (6 bases). The CDR3 sequence is 12 residues long. Trimming cost V 5 bases and J 5 bases, with 10 bases left between them. Germline-derived CDR1 and CDR2 are LNHDA and SQIVND (reference sequence). CDR3 in amino acids: CASSPGQDEQYF. The CDR3 DNA sequence: TGTGCCAGTAGTCCGGGACAAGACGAGCAGTACTTC.

In nucleotides, the CDR3 is TGTGCCAGCAGCCGAACAGGGGGCGCGGATAATTCACCCCTCCACTTT. Its translation: CASSRTGGADNSPLHF. V and J are TRBV7-8 and TRBJ1-6, with 9 bases matching TRBD1. The CDR3 covers 16 residues. J gave up 5 bases and V 5 bases, and 7 bases lay outside the gene matches. Germline-derived CDR1 and CDR2 are SGHVS and FQNEAQ. Together with reference TRBV7-8 and TRBJ1-6, the CDR3 gives the full variable domain: GAGVSQSPRYKVAKRGQDVALRCDPISGHVSLFWYQQALGQGPEFLTYFQNEAQLDKSGLPSDRFFAERPEGSVSTLKIQRTQQEDSAVYLCASSRTGGADNSPLHFGNGTRLTVT.

The chain recombines TRBV29-1 with TRBJ1-5; no firm D call. Looked up from germline, CDR1 is SQVTM and CDR2 is ANQGSEA. V shed 4 bases and J shed 2 bases, with 6 bases lying between them. The CDR3 has 12 amino acids. The CDR3 is CSVAEGNQPQHF. In DNA form, the CDR3 reads TGCAGCGTTGCCGAGGGCAATCAGCCCCAGCATTTT.

Only a few counts were recorded for this clone. The V and J genes are TRBV15 and TRBJ2-2, with D uncertain. The CDR3 totals 14 residues. Germline V gene sequence: CDR1 LNHNV, CDR2 YYDKDF (reference sequence). V lost 0 bases, J lost 1 base, and 3 bases lay in between. CDR3 sequence (DNA): TGTGCCACCAGCAGAGACCTGAACACCGGGGAGCTGTTTTTT. Protein sequence: CATSRDLNTGELFF.

V and J are TRBV28 and TRBJ2-7, with TRBD2 matching 12 bases. The germline V gene has CDR1 MDHEN and CDR2 SYDVKM. CDR3 size: 14 residues. J gave up 7 bases and V 4 bases, and 5 bases lay outside the gene matches. This CDR3 reads CASSSSGRAREQYF. The DNA for the CDR3 is TGTGCCAGCAGTTCTAGCGGGAGGGCCCGAGAGCAGTACTTC.